Shown below are 9 T cell receptor beta chains from a single sample sequenced in a study of shared clonotypes between healthy human individuals. The assay was immunoSEQ multiplex PCR, and TCRdb's table has in-frame clones only and misses some. The sample has 950,000 to 1,100,000 clones, about 75% seen once; the top ten hold 1.4% to 1.5%. Sequenced material: memory CD4+ T cells sorted from blood. Subset: CD45RA-negative fraction. These receptors all stem from a young man in good health.

Details on this clone: The same CDR3 also results from other DNA sequences found in this sample. CDR3: CASSLAGASNQPQHF. CDR3 nucleotide sequence: TGTGCCAGCAGCTTAGCCGGGGCTAGCAATCAGCCCCAGCATTTT. The chain employs TRBV7-2 and TRBJ1-5; D is possibly TRBD1 (5 bases). V gave up 0 bases and J gave up 0 bases, with 6 bases separating them. Germline loops: CDR1 SGHTA, CDR2 FQGNSA. The CDR3 is 15 amino acids.

This chain uses TRBV18 with TRBJ2-3, with D perhaps matching TRBD2 (5 bases). This CDR3 is built from 15 residues. Germline CDR1 KGHSH, CDR2 LQKENI. The V gene lost 0 bases and the J gene lost 2 bases, with 9 bases spanning the gap. DNA of the CDR3: TGTGCCAGCTCACCACCGACGGGGTTCACAGATACGCAGTATTTT. Translated: CASSPPTGFTDTQYF.

This clone was seen ten or more times. The chain couples TRBV30 to TRBJ1-1; the D is unclear. V lost 1 base and J 3 bases, leaving 12 bases between the germline ends. This CDR3 contains 14 residues. Germline V gene sequence: CDR1 GTSNPN, CDR2 SVGIG (reference sequence). The CDR3 is CAWSALTADTEAFF. The CDR3 nucleotides are TGTGCCTGGAGTGCGCTGACTGCCGACACTGAAGCTTTCTTT. The variable domain in full, completed from reference TRBV30 and TRBJ1-1, reads SQTIHQWPATLVQPVGSPLSLECTVEGTSNPNLYWYRQAAGRGLQLLFYSVGIGQISSEVPQNLSASRPQDRQFILSSKKLLLSDSGFYLCAWSALTADTEAFFGQGTRLTVV.

The gene calls are TRBV7-8 and TRBJ1-1, with D perhaps TRBD1 (5 bases). The CDR3 has 14 amino acids. Germline values: CDR1 SGHVS, CDR2 FQNEAQ. V was clipped by 1 base and J by 4 bases, with 10 bases between them. This CDR3 is CASSLEGTRTEAFF. CDR3 DNA sequence: TGTGCCAGCAGCTTAGAGGGGACCCGCACTGAAGCTTTCTTT.

The chain uses TRBV2 and TRBJ2-1, with 10 bases matching TRBD2. From germline, CDR1 is SNHLY and CDR2 FYNNEI. CDR3 length equals 14 residues. Trimming cost V 4 bases and J 6 bases; bases outside gene matches: 3. CDR3: CASSASGGFNEQFF. DNA of the CDR3: TGTGCCAGCAGTGCTAGCGGGGGATTCAATGAGCAGTTCTTC.

This clone was recorded a few times. This rearrangement joins TRBV9 to TRBJ1-6; 8 bases are shared with TRBD1. The J segment lost 7 bases and the V segment lost 4 bases, leaving 7 bases of the junction unmatched. Germline V gene lookup returns CDR1 SGDLS and CDR2 YYNGEE. The CDR3 consists of 15 residues. CDR3 sequence: CASSPQGTGNSPLHF. The CDR3 region has the DNA TGTGCCAGCAGCCCACAAGGGACAGGAAATTCACCCCTCCACTTT. Using reference TRBV9 and TRBJ1-6 for the parts outside the CDR3, the full variable domain is DSGVTQTPKHLITATGQRVTLRCSPRSGDLSVYWYQQSLDQGLQFLIQYYNGEERAKGNILERFSAQQFPDLHSELNLSSLELGDSALYFCASSPQGTGNSPLHFGNGTRLTVT.

The chain recombines TRBV7-9 with TRBJ1-3, with 7 bases lining up with TRBD1. With 4 bases clipped from V and 1 base from J, the junction kept 10 bases outside the gene matches. The germline CDR1 and CDR2 sequences are SEHNR and FQNEAQ (reference sequence). The CDR3 contains 17 residues. The CDR3: CASSSRGAKRSGNTIYF. As DNA, the CDR3 is TGTGCCAGCAGCTCCAGGGGGGCGAAAAGGTCTGGAAACACCATATATTTT.

Worth noting for this clone: The same CDR3 arises from other DNA sequences in this sample as well. J is TRBJ2-1 and V is TRBV4-1, with TRBD2 as a possible D gene (6 bases). V lost 3 bases to trimming and J lost 2 bases, with 11 bases between them. The CDR3 is made up of 15 amino acids. Germline CDR1 and CDR2: MGHRA and YSYEKL. CDR3 sequence: CASSQGGVTYNEQFF. CDR3 nucleotide sequence: TGCGCCAGCAGCCAGGGGGGAGTCACCTACAATGAGCAGTTCTTC.

The J gene is TRBJ1-5, the V gene TRBV2; D gene unclear. This CDR3 is 14 amino acids long. Germline values: CDR1 SNHLY, CDR2 FYNNEI. Trimming removed 7 bases from V and 7 bases from J, with 17 bases in between. This CDR3 is CASTKGEPDQPQHF. For the CDR3, the DNA is TGTGCCAGCACTAAGGGAGAGCCAGACCAGCCCCAGCATTTT. Full variable domain (rest looked up from reference TRBV2 and TRBJ1-5): EPEVTQTPSHQVTQMGQEVILRCVPISNHLYFYWYRQILGQKVEFLVSFYNNEISEKSEIFDDQFSVERPDGSNFTLKIRSTKLEDSAMYFCASTKGEPDQPQHFGDGTRLSIL.